Below, 3 T cell receptor beta chains from the same sample are listed, as sequenced in a study of blood T cell repertoires in COVID-19. Sequencing used immunoSEQ multiplex PCR; TCRdb keeps in-frame clones, though not all of them. The data show 250,000 or so clones, about nine tenths seen once. The material sequenced was PBMCs or T cells enriched from blood (not recorded which). The source is a man in his forties or fifties who had recovered from COVID-19.

The chain links TRBV7-9 to TRBJ1-4; tentatively, D is TRBD1 (6 bases). The CDR3 has 16 residues. Germline CDR1 reads SEHNR; CDR2 reads FQNEAQ (reference sequence). Trimming cost V 5 bases and J 4 bases, with 17 bases left between them. The CDR3 is CASSAPFRDNNEKLFF. DNA for the CDR3: TGTGCCAGCAGCGCCCCCTTCCGGGACAATAATGAAAAACTGTTTTTT.

This chain joins TRBV6-1 and TRBJ2-1; a possible D gene is TRBD2 (5 bases). CDR3 length: 16 residues. Looked up from germline, CDR1 is MNHNS and CDR2 is SASEGT. Trimming took 0 bases from V and 5 from J, leaving 14 bases between them. This chain's CDR3 is CASSEAGSGNDNEQFF. In nucleotides, the CDR3 is TGTGCCAGCAGTGAAGCTGGTTCCGGGAACGACAATGAGCAGTTCTTC.

This clone was counted only a few times. The V call is TRBV5-4, the J call TRBJ2-5; D is undetermined. V was pared by 0 bases and J by 1 base, with 7 bases between. The CDR3 is made up of 14 amino acids. The germline V gene has CDR1 SGHNT and CDR2 YYREEE (reference sequence). The CDR3 nucleotides read TGTGCCAGCAGCTTGGAGCCTTTCCAAGAGACCCAGTACTTC. Amino acid sequence: CASSLEPFQETQYF.